The 7 T cell receptor beta chains below were found in one sample sequenced in a study of T cell repertoires in cytomegalovirus infection. For these receptors, no antigen is known. MiXCR, applied by TCRdb to the reads, yields one record per CDR3 protein. The sample shows 70,000 or so distinct CDR3 sequences, less than 30% of them seen only once. The sequencing used CD8+ T cells from cultured PBMCs, collected from culture after CMV antigen stimulation. The origin of the receptors is a human donor in good health (CMV status not recorded). Some clones in this sample may be carry-over from other donors' samples.

The gene calls are TRBV7-6 and TRBJ2-5; D ambiguous. The V and J ends lost 5 bases and 9 bases respectively, with 19 bases between them. Germline CDR1 SGHVS, CDR2 FNYEAQ. CDR3 size: 14 residues. For the CDR3, the DNA is TGTGCCAGCAGCCCCCCGTTTCGACCCGAGGCCCAGTACTTC. Its protein is CASSPPFRPEAQYF. Drawing the rest from reference TRBV7-6 and TRBJ2-5, the complete variable domain is GAGVSQSPRYKVTKRGQDVALRCDPISGHVSLYWYRQALGQGPEFLTYFNYEAQQDKSGLPNDRFSAERPEGSISTLTIQRTEQRDSAMYRCASSPPFRPEAQYFGPGTRLLVL.

The V call is TRBV7-8, the J call TRBJ2-2; unclear D gene. V lost 8 bases and J lost 2, with 9 bases in between. CDR1 and CDR2 (germline): SGHVS, FQNEAQ. This CDR3 has 13 amino acids. This chain's CDR3 is CASQTENTGELFF. As DNA, the CDR3 is TGTGCCAGCCAGACCGAAAACACCGGGGAGCTGTTTTTT.

This clonotype was counted between two and nine times. The genes are TRBV6-5 and TRBJ1-1; 8 bases map to TRBD1. This CDR3 has 13 amino acids. The germline V gene encodes CDR1 MNHEY and CDR2 SVGAGI. J was trimmed by 0 bases and V by 10 bases; bases with no gene match: 4. This CDR3 reads CATYRGMNTEAFF. Here the CDR3 DNA reads TGTGCCACGTACAGGGGGATGAACACTGAAGCTTTCTTT.

Of note for this clonotype: A much larger clone sits a single nucleotide away, making a read error possible. This chain connects TRBV4-2 to TRBJ2-7; tentative D call: TRBD1 (6 bases). Germline CDR1 LGHNA, CDR2 YNFKEQ. The CDR3 is made up of 15 amino acids. Trimming left V 0 bases short and J 3 bases short, with 12 bases between. CDR3 sequence (DNA): TGTGCCAGCAGCCAAGAGGGGACAAGGAACTACGAGCAGTACTTC. Translating it yields CASSQEGTRNYEQYF.

This clonotype occurred a few times. The rearrangement links TRBV6-2 or TRBV6-3 to TRBJ2-1, with TRBD1 identical over 9 bases. The J segment lost 4 bases and the V segment lost 7 bases, leaving 8 bases of the junction unmatched. The CDR3 spans 15 residues. Germline V gene lookup returns CDR1 MNHEY and CDR2 SVGEGT. The CDR3 nucleotides read TGTGCCAGCACTCTATGGACAGGGGAATACAATGAGCAGTTCTTC. Translating gives CASTLWTGEYNEQFF.

This clonotype was counted ten times or more. The J gene is TRBJ2-2, the V gene TRBV7-2; TRBD2 agrees at 14 bases. CDR3 length: 17 amino acids. Germline assignment: CDR1 SGHTA and CDR2 FQGNSA. V dropped 2 bases and J dropped 6; count of bases not matched to a gene: 5. The CDR3 nucleotides are TGTGCCAGCAGCTTAACGGGACTAGCGGGAGTGTCCGGGGAGCTGTTTTTT. As protein: CASSLTGLAGVSGELFF.

This clonotype came up many times. The chain has TRBV7-2 and TRBJ2-2; D is undetermined. CDR1 and CDR2 (germline): SGHTA, FQGNSA. This CDR3 has 15 residues. Trimming cost V 5 bases and J 4 bases, with 14 bases left between them. The CDR3, as DNA: TGTGCCAGCAGCGCCCCCGCGGTGTTCACCGGGGAGCTGTTTTTT. Translation gives CASSAPAVFTGELFF.